This T cell receptor beta chain came from a study of T cell responses to AZD1222 COVID-19 vaccine. TCRdb's copy holds only in-frame clones and misses some; the assay was immunoSEQ multiplex PCR. Counted here are 70,000 to 95,000 clones, around 90% occurring once; the ten biggest clones make up approximately 1.4%. The length of the CDR3 is 17 residues. Per the germline V gene, CDR1 is KGHSH and CDR2 is LQKENI. Trimming pared 0 bases from V and 5 bases from J, leaving 19 bases between. As regards this clone: Antigen unknown.

The study's findings and limits: No day 14 peak samples; only post-peak repertoires were characterized. Compared with day 0, the breadth and depth of the Spike-specific TCR repertoire rose significantly after two doses of AZD1222. Nearly half of unique spike-specific TCRs reportedly avoided B.1.351 and B.1.1.7 mutated regions. At 160-218 and 743-854, vaccine-associated CD4 TCRs were dominant, and they spanned spike.

Sequencing used peripheral blood, obtained 28 days after the second AZD1222 dose. The V call is TRBV18, the J call TRBJ1-1; perhaps TRBD1 as D (5 bases). This receptor was identified in an adult who received the AZD1222 COVID-19 vaccine. Here the CDR3 reads CASSPPGSGSSGTEAFF. In nucleotides, the CDR3 is TGTGCCAGCTCACCACCGGGTTCAGGGAGCAGCGGGACTGAAGCTTTCTTT.